The 12 T cell receptor beta chains listed next were all sequenced from one sample in a study of blood T cells in healthy people across ages. PCR was performed a second time for about 7 to 12 cycles using a sample-barcoded 5' primer and a J-beta primer mix. MiXCR, run by TCRdb on the 5' RACE reads, gives a single entry per CDR3 protein. The repertoire holds about 1.7 million distinct CDR3 sequences, with about 30% as singletons. Sequencing input: blood. The receptors originated from a woman under 40 in good health.

There are a few counts of this clonotype. The V and J genes are TRBV27 and TRBJ2-3, with a tentative D call TRBD2 (5 bases). The CDR3 is 15 residues long. Trimming removed 6 bases at V and 4 bases at J, with 17 bases between. Germline CDR1 reads MNHEY; CDR2 reads SMNVEV (reference sequence). CDR3 region: CASSPTNGVADTQYF. The CDR3 coding sequence is TGTGCCAGCAGCCCGACTAACGGGGTGGCAGATACGCAGTATTTT.

V is TRBV9 and J is TRBJ2-1; D may match TRBD1 or TRBD2 (5 bases each). From germline, CDR1 is SGDLS and CDR2 YYNGEE. With 4 bases removed from V and 9 bases from J, the gap between germline ends came to 14 bases. CDR3 length: 13 residues. The CDR3 coding sequence is TGTGCCAGCAGCTCAGGGTGGGAGAGTGAGCAGTTCTTC. It codes for CASSSGWESEQFF.

This chain joins TRBV3-1 and TRBJ2-1, with D maybe TRBD1 (6 bases). Germline assignment: CDR1 LGHDT and CDR2 YNNKEL (reference sequence). V was pared by 4 bases and J by 5 bases, with 15 bases between. The CDR3 spans 15 residues. The CDR3 nucleotides are TGTGCCAGCAGCCCACCCCCAGGGGTGGACAATGAGCAGTTCTTC. Residues: CASSPPPGVDNEQFF.

This chain uses TRBV3-1 with TRBJ2-7, with D hard to call. The length of the CDR3 is 15 residues. The germline V gene has CDR1 LGHDT and CDR2 YNNKEL (reference sequence). V was trimmed by 1 base and J by 0 bases, leaving 10 bases between them. The CDR3 DNA follows: TGTGCCAGCAGCCAAGGGATTGGGGACTCCTACGAGCAGTACTTC. Its protein product is CASSQGIGDSYEQYF.

This clonotype was counted a few times. The DNA for the CDR3 is TGTGCCAGCAGCCCCGGGGGGCGTGGAATCGCGGAAGAGACCCAGTACTTC. It specifies CASSPGGRGIAEETQYF. V is TRBV7-9 and J is TRBJ2-5, with D perhaps TRBD2 (7 bases). The CDR3 consists of 17 residues. The V and J ends lost 5 bases and 3 bases respectively, with 22 bases between them. Germline V CDR1 and CDR2: SEHNR, FQNEAQ (reference sequence).

This chain uses TRBV6-2 or TRBV6-3 with TRBJ2-1; 14 bases agree with TRBD2. The CDR3 has 18 residues. The V gene's germline CDR1 is MNHEY and CDR2 SVGEGT. With V trimmed by 6 bases and J by 4 bases, 11 bases remained unmatched. The CDR3 DNA reads as TGTGCCAGCAGGACCCCTGGGACTAGCGGGAGAGCATACAATGAGCAGTTCTTC. Protein product: CASRTPGTSGRAYNEQFF.

This clonotype showed up just a few times. This chain joins TRBV28 and TRBJ1-5, with unresolved D. The length of the CDR3 is 16 residues. Germline V lookup: CDR1 MDHEN, CDR2 SYDVKM. The V gene lost 7 bases and the J gene lost 0 bases, with 16 bases spanning the gap. The CDR3 nucleotides are TGTGCCAGCACCTTGGGTCAGGTCTATAGCAATCAGCCCCAGCATTTT. Translating gives CASTLGQVYSNQPQHF.

The rearrangement joins TRBV14 to TRBJ2-5, with D unresolved. Trimming removed 8 bases from V and 5 bases from J, with 15 bases in between. CDR1 and CDR2 from the germline V gene are SGHDN and FVKESK. The CDR3 contains 13 residues. CDR3 sequence reads: CASSKAVRETQYF. CDR3 in DNA: TGTGCCAGCTCTAAGGCGGTACGGGAGACCCAGTACTTC.

This sequence joins TRBV6-5 and TRBJ2-3, with D uncertain. Trimming shortened V by 0 bases and J by 4 bases, and 8 bases separated the two germline ends. The CDR3 consists of 14 residues. Germline values: CDR1 MNHEY, CDR2 SVGAGI. CDR3 coding DNA: TGTGCCAGCAGTTACTCGGCCTGGGCAGATACGCAGTATTTT. This sequence encodes CASSYSAWADTQYF.

As to this clonotype: It may be a read error: a sequence one base away is much more abundant. This chain uses TRBV14 with TRBJ2-5, with D tentatively TRBD2 (6 bases). Germline assignment: CDR1 SGHDN and CDR2 FVKESK. This CDR3 is 15 amino acids long. CDR3 coding DNA: TGTGCCAGCAGCCGATACCAAAGCGGGCAAGAGACCCGGTACTTC. Protein product: CASSRYQSGQETRYF.

This clonotype appeared a few times. The rearrangement joins TRBV7-9 to TRBJ1-2, with 7 bases identical to TRBD1. V was pared by 5 bases and J by 0 bases, with 6 bases of the junction left unmatched. In germline, CDR1 is SEHNR, CDR2 FQNEAQ (reference sequence). This CDR3 has 15 residues. The DNA for the CDR3 is TGTGCCAGCAGCGACAGGGCGTTAGCTAACTATGGCTACACCTTC. Protein sequence: CASSDRALANYGYTF.

This clonotype has just a few counts. This chain links TRBV6-6 with TRBJ1-1; TRBD1 aligns across 9 bases. The CDR3 contains 15 residues. V gave up 6 bases and J gave up 1 base; unmatched junction bases: 6. CDR1 and CDR2 from the germline V gene are MNHNY and SVGAGI (reference sequence). CDR3: CASSPLGQGNTEAFF. The CDR3 DNA follows: TGTGCCAGCAGCCCTCTGGGACAGGGGAACACTGAAGCTTTCTTT.